This is a list of T cell receptor beta chains from one sample in a study of spatial heterogeneity in lung cancer. TCRdb reanalysed the 5' RACE reads using MiXCR and keeps one entry per CDR3 protein. The sample carries under 150,000 distinct CDR3 sequences, over 9% recorded once. The specimen was PBMCs, collected at follow-up. The origin of the receptors is a male donor with early-stage non-small cell lung cancer. Each CDR3 is given with its conserved first and last residue. Fields, in order: J gene, V gene, D gene, clone size, CDR3 protein, CDR3 DNA. The D gene is left open where the match is weak. Expanded clones are given a class, and other clones once, few, many or no size at all.

TRBJ2-1 TRBV11-3 TRBD2 . CASSLGISGGPRDEQFF TGTGCCAGCAGCTTAGGTATTAGCGGGGGCCCCAGGGATGAGCAGTTCTTC
TRBJ1-1 TRBV11-1 . few CASSLLGSPNTEAFF TGTGCCAGCAGCTTACTAGGGAGCCCGAACACTGAAGCTTTCTTT
TRBJ1-2 TRBV12-3/TRBV12-4 . . CASSLGGRVYGYTF TGTGCCAGCAGTTTAGGGGGGCGCGTCTATGGCTACACCTTC
TRBJ1-2 TRBV12-5 TRBD1 . CASGSDRGHYGYTF TGTGCTAGTGGTTCGGACAGGGGGCACTATGGCTACACCTTC
TRBJ1-4 TRBV20-1 . few CSARATSGEKLFF TGCAGTGCTAGAGCCACATCCGGGGAAAAACTGTTTTTT
TRBJ2-1 TRBV5-1 TRBD2 . CASSLVSGGAGNEQFF TGCGCCAGCAGCTTGGTGAGCGGGGGGGCCGGGAATGAGCAGTTCTTC
TRBJ2-1 TRBV20-1 . few CSARGQTGEQFF TGCAGTGCTAGAGGCCAGACGGGTGAGCAGTTCTTC
TRBJ1-2 TRBV7-6 TRBD1 few CASSLTPGQGGYGYTF TGTGCCAGCAGCTTAACACCGGGACAGGGAGGCTATGGCTACACCTTC
TRBJ1-2 TRBV28 . many CASSLEDYGYTF TGTGCCAGCAGTTTAGAGGACTATGGCTACACCTTC
TRBJ2-1 TRBV2 TRBD2 many CASSEVGLAVYNEQFF TGTGCCAGCAGTGAAGTTGGACTAGCGGTTTACAATGAGCAGTTCTTC
TRBJ2-1 TRBV9 TRBD1 . CASSERPGGGNEQFF TGTGCCAGCAGCGAGCGGCCAGGGGGCGGAAATGAGCAGTTCTTC
TRBJ1-6 TRBV28 . many CASRGTPTFSPLHF TGTGCCAGCAGAGGGACACCTACATTTTCACCCCTCCACTTT
TRBJ2-7 TRBV3-1 . . CASSSRSEQYF TGTGCCAGCAGCTCGAGGAGCGAGCAGTACTTC
TRBJ2-6 TRBV29-1 TRBD1 . CSVPAGQGLGGANVLTF TGCAGCGTTCCCGCTGGACAGGGATTAGGTGGGGCCAACGTCCTGACTTTC
TRBJ1-1 TRBV28 . . CASSLSQAGAFF TGTGCCAGCAGTTTATCCCAGGCTGGAGCTTTCTTT
TRBJ1-2 TRBV7-9 . . CASSFPPGGVKVGCTF TGTGCCAGCAGCTTTCCCCCTGGGGGGGTCAAGGTGGGCTGCACCTTC
TRBJ2-3 TRBV19 . . CASSRIGVDTQYF TGTGCCAGTAGTAGGATAGGGGTTGATACGCAGTATTTT
TRBJ1-6 TRBV9 . few CASSVRGAGNSPLHF TGTGCCAGCAGCGTAAGGGGGGCAGGTAATTCACCCCTCCACTTT
TRBJ1-5 TRBV20-1 . few CSASRQDQPQHF TGCAGTGCAAGCCGACAAGATCAGCCCCAGCATTTT
TRBJ1-5 TRBV18 . many CASSPPSQPQHF TGTGCCAGCTCACCACCGAGTCAGCCCCAGCATTTT
TRBJ2-3 TRBV4-1 . medium-sized CASSQVSADTQYF TGCGCCAGCAGCCAAGTCTCAGCAGATACGCAGTATTTT
TRBJ2-1 TRBV5-4 TRBD1 few CASSLVAGGQNEQFF TGTGCCAGCAGCTTGGTGGCAGGGGGCCAGAATGAGCAGTTCTTC
TRBJ1-1 TRBV20-1 . few CSARDGGTVNTEAFF TGCAGTGCTAGAGATGGCGGGACGGTGAACACTGAAGCTTTCTTT
TRBJ2-7 TRBV24-1 . few CATSVFSDSYEQYF TGTGCCACCAGTGTTTTCAGCGATTCTTACGAGCAGTACTTC
TRBJ1-1 TRBV7-2 . few CASSLEGMNTEAFF TGTGCCAGCAGCTTGGAGGGGATGAACACTGAAGCTTTCTTT
TRBJ2-1 TRBV20-1 TRBD1 . CSAAADRGLDEQFF TGCAGTGCTGCAGCGGACAGGGGGTTGGATGAGCAGTTCTTC
TRBJ2-3 TRBV19 TRBD1 few CASSIEGTVTDTQYF TGTGCCAGTAGTATAGAAGGGACAGTCACAGATACGCAGTATTTT
TRBJ2-5 TRBV4-1 TRBD2 many CASSREGLAGGRSF TGCGCCAGCAGCCGAGAGGGACTAGCGGGGGGACGTTCCTTC
TRBJ2-6 TRBV20-1 TRBD2 . CSARGLAGGRSSGANVLTF TGCAGTGCTAGAGGACTAGCGGGGGGCCGAAGCTCTGGGGCCAACGTCCTGACTTTC
TRBJ2-7 TRBV4-3 . . CASSHACRRQYF TGCGCCAGCAGCCACGCATGCCGGAGGCAGTACTTC
TRBJ1-1 TRBV18 . . CASSPGPDRNTEAFF TGTGCCAGCTCACCGGGGCCCGATCGGAACACTGAAGCTTTCTTT
TRBJ1-5 TRBV9 TRBD1 . CASSVGQGANQPQHF TGTGCCAGCAGCGTAGGTCAGGGGGCCAATCAGCCCCAGCATTTT
TRBJ1-5 TRBV12-3/TRBV12-4 . . CASNEIMGNQPQHF TGTGCCAGCAACGAAATAATGGGCAATCAGCCCCAGCATTTT
TRBJ1-5 TRBV19 . . CASTAGDTSNQPQHF TGTGCCAGTACCGCAGGAGACACTAGCAATCAGCCCCAGCATTTT
TRBJ2-7 TRBV30 . few CAWSSSRTGPGEQYF TGTGCCTGGAGTTCCTCGCGGACGGGCCCCGGCGAGCAGTACTTC
TRBJ2-1 TRBV28 . . CASRKYNEQFF TGTGCCAGCAGAAAATACAATGAGCAGTTCTTC
TRBJ1-3 TRBV6-1 . many CASSEGRVLNTIYF TGTGCCAGCAGTGAAGGCAGGGTTTTAAACACCATATATTTT
TRBJ1-5 TRBV18 . . CASSPQAGGGDQPQHF TGTGCCAGCTCACCACAGGCAGGCGGTGGGGATCAGCCCCAGCATTTT
TRBJ1-1 TRBV28 . few CASRTGGRGDGNTEAFF TGTGCCAGCCGAACGGGCGGGCGGGGGGATGGAAACACTGAAGCTTTCTTT
TRBJ2-7 TRBV7-3 . few CASSLNWGGEQYF TGTGCCAGCAGCTTAAACTGGGGCGGGGAGCAGTACTTC
TRBJ1-1 TRBV2 . . CASSEAEGVTEAFF TGTGCCAGCAGTGAAGCAGAGGGGGTCACTGAAGCTTTCTTT
TRBJ1-6 TRBV18 . . CASSPGDRGNSPLHF TGTGCCAGCTCACCGGGAGACAGAGGGAATTCACCCCTCCACTTT
TRBJ2-3 TRBV7-2 . many CASSPGRGLGADTQYF TGTGCCAGCAGCCCGGGGCGGGGTCTGGGTGCAGATACGCAGTATTTT
TRBJ1-2 TRBV7-2 . many CASSLGLGYTF TGTGCCAGCAGCTTAGGTCTTGGCTACACCTTC
TRBJ2-7 TRBV24-1 TRBD1 many CATSDPGTASYEQYF TGTGCCACCAGTGACCCCGGGACAGCCTCCTACGAGCAGTACTTC
TRBJ2-3 TRBV19 . . CASSTYSDGPDTQYF TGTGCCAGTAGTACGTACTCGGACGGGCCAGATACGCAGTATTTT
TRBJ1-5 TRBV12-3/TRBV12-4 . few CASKTRESNQPQHF TGTGCCTCAAAGACCAGGGAAAGCAATCAGCCCCAGCATTTT
TRBJ1-1 TRBV7-9 TRBD1 . CASSLERGREAFF TGTGCCAGCAGCTTAGAAAGGGGGCGCGAAGCTTTCTTT